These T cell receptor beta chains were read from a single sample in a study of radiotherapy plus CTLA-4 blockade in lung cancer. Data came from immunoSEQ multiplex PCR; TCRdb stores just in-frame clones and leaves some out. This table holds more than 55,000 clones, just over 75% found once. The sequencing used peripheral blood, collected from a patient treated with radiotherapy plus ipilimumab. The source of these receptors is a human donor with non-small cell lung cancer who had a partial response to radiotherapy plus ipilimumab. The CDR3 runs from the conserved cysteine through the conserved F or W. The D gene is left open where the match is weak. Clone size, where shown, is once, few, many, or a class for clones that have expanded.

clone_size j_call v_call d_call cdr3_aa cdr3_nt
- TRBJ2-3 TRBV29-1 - CSGNSGTDTQYF TGCAGCGGTAATAGCGGCACAGATACGCAGTATTTT
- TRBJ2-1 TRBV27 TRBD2 CASSLTSGGAYNEQFF TGTGCCAGCAGCCTGACTAGCGGGGGGGCGTACAATGAGCAGTTCTTC
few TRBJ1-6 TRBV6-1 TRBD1 CASSERDRGNSPLHF TGTGCCAGCAGTGAACGGGACAGGGGTAATTCACCCCTCCACTTT
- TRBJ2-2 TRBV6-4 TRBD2 CASSPLSRGGNTGELFF TGTGCCAGCAGTCCCTTATCACGCGGGGGGAACACCGGGGAGCTGTTTTTT
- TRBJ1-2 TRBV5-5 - CASSRGGTNYGYTF TGTGCCAGCAGCCGGGGGGGGACTAACTATGGCTACACCTTC
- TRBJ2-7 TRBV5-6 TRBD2 CASSNGGEQYF TGTGCCAGCAGCAACGGGGGGGAGCAGTACTTC
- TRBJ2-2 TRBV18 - CASSATGQGGELFF TGTGCCAGCTCAGCAACAGGACAAGGCGGGGAGCTGTTTTTT
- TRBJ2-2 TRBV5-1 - CASSLLRADTGELFF TGCGCCAGCAGCTTACTCAGGGCCGACACCGGGGAGCTGTTTTTT
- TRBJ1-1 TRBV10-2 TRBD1 CASSGLGGTGRDTEAFF TGCGCCAGCAGTGGCCTCGGGGGGACAGGGAGGGACACTGAAGCTTTCTTT
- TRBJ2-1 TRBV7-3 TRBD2 CASSLLPGGEQFF TGTGCCAGCAGCTTACTACCGGGAGGGGAGCAGTTCTTC
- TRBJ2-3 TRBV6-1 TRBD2 CAITASGGFTDTQYF TGTGCCATCACGGCTAGCGGGGGGTTCACAGATACGCAGTATTTT
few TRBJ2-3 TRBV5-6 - CASSLAGDYADTQYF TGTGCCAGCAGCTTGGCAGGGGATTACGCAGATACGCAGTATTTT
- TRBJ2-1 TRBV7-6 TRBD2 CASSFPSGGGSYNEQFF TGTGCCAGCAGCTTTCCTAGCGGGGGGGGCTCCTACAATGAGCAGTTCTTC
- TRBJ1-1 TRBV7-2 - CASSSGPGTEAFF TGTGCCAGCAGCTCCGGCCCGGGGACTGAAGCTTTCTTT
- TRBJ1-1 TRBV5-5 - CASSLSGMNTEAFF TGTGCCAGCAGCTTGTCGGGAATGAACACTGAAGCTTTCTTT
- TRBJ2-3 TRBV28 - CASSSHREVGDTQYF TGTGCCAGCAGTTCCCACAGGGAAGTAGGAGATACGCAGTATTTT
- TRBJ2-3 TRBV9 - CASSASAGVDTQYF TGTGCCAGCAGCGCGTCCGCAGGGGTAGATACGCAGTATTTT
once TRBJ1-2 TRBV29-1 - CSVDSTERQRKGYTF TGCAGCGTTGACTCGACCGAAAGACAAAGGAAAGGCTACACCTTC
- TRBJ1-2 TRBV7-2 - CASSLDMSQTGLYGYTF TGTGCCAGCAGCTTAGATATGAGCCAAACAGGGCTCTATGGCTACACCTTC
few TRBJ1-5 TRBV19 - CASRPPGNDQPQHF TGTGCCAGTCGTCCGCCGGGGAACGATCAGCCCCAGCATTTT
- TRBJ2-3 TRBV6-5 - CASTPEGTDTQYF TGTGCCAGCACACCGGAGGGCACAGATACGCAGTATTTT
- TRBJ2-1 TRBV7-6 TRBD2 CASSLVSGGRSYNEQFF TGTGCCAGCAGCTTAGTCAGCGGGGGGCGCTCCTACAATGAGCAGTTCTTC
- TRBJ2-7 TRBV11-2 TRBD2 CASSQGLASNEQYF TGTGCCAGCAGCCAAGGACTAGCAAGTAACGAGCAGTACTTC
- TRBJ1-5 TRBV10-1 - CASSEEPAGPQHF TGCGCCAGCAGTGAGGAACCCGCAGGGCCCCAGCATTTT
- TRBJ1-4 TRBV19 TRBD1 CASSIGDRDNEKLFF TGTGCCAGTAGTATAGGAGACAGGGATAATGAAAAACTGTTTTTT
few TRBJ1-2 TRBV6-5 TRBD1 CASSYSGQGAGYTF TGTGCCAGCAGTTACTCGGGACAGGGGGCTGGCTACACCTTC
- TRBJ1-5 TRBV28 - CASSQRGGGVWPQHF TGTGCCAGCAGCCAACGCGGGGGGGGTGTTTGGCCCCAGCATTTT
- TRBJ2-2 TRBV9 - CASSVATHPGELFF TGTGCCAGCAGCGTAGCTACGCATCCCGGGGAGCTGTTTTTT
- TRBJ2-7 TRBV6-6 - CASSYREDEQYF TGTGCCAGCAGTTACAGGGAGGACGAGCAGTACTTC
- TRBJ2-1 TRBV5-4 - CASSSLANEQFF TGTGCCAGCAGCTCCCTAGCAAATGAGCAGTTCTTC
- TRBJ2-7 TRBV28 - CASSGRNSYEQYF TGTGCCAGCAGCGGCAGGAACTCCTACGAGCAGTACTTC
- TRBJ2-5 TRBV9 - CASSVGRAETQYF TGTGCCAGCAGCGTAGGCAGGGCCGAGACCCAGTACTTC
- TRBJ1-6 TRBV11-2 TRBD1 CASSLTPGGNSPLHF TGTGCCAGCAGCTTAACACCAGGGGGCAATTCACCCCTCCACTTT
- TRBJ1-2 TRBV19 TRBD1 CASSIDRGILYGYTF TGTGCCAGTAGTATTGACAGGGGTATCCTCTATGGCTACACCTTC
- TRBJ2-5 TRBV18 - CASSPPTGAQETQYF TGTGCCAGCTCACCACCTACAGGTGCCCAAGAGACCCAGTACTTC
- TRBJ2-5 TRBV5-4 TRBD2 CASSLSGGKKETQYF TGTGCCAGCAGCCTTAGCGGGGGGAAAAAAGAGACCCAGTACTTC
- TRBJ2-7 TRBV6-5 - CASSYRGEQYF TGTGCCAGCAGTTACAGAGGCGAGCAGTACTTC
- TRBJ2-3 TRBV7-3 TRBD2 CASRDGLAGGQKSTDTQYF TGTGCCAGCAGGGACGGACTAGCGGGGGGGCAGAAGAGCACAGATACGCAGTATTTT
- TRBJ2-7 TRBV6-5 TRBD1 CASSYSGQGATEQYF TGTGCCAGCAGTTACTCGGGGCAGGGGGCAACGGAGCAGTACTTC
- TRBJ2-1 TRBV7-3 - CASSPDRVSNEQFF TGTGCCAGCAGCCCTGATCGGGTCAGCAATGAGCAGTTCTTC
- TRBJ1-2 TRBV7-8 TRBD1 CASSKDRVGGYTF TGTGCCAGCAGCAAAGACAGGGTTGGTGGCTACACCTTC
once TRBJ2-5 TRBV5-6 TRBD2 CASSLGTSGVQETQYF TGTGCCAGCAGCTTGGGGACTAGCGGGGTTCAAGAGACCCAGTACTTC